This T cell receptor beta chain was recorded in a study of blood T cell repertoires in COVID-19. On the study more broadly: There were acute and convalescent COVID-19 samples, and they came from the United States, Italy and Spain. The cDNA or gDNA used as material had been derived from T cells, B-cell-depleted T cells, or PBMCs.

Using immunoSEQ multiplex PCR, the repertoire was profiled, and TCRdb retains in-frame clones only, with some absent. The sample lists around 330,000 clones; more than 75% were seen once. The CDR3 sequence is 14 residues long. The germline gives CDR1 ENHRY, CDR2 SYGVKD. The J segment lost 4 bases and the V segment lost 6 bases, leaving 6 bases of the junction unmatched. This TCR was sampled from a woman between 45 and 65 years old with active or convalescent COVID-19. The chain combines TRBV10-3 with TRBJ2-7, with 10 bases that match TRBD1. The sample consisted of peripheral blood. Here the CDR3 reads CAIRAGQGSYEQYF. In nucleotides, the CDR3 is TGTGCCATCAGAGCGGGACAGGGGTCTTACGAGCAGTACTTC.